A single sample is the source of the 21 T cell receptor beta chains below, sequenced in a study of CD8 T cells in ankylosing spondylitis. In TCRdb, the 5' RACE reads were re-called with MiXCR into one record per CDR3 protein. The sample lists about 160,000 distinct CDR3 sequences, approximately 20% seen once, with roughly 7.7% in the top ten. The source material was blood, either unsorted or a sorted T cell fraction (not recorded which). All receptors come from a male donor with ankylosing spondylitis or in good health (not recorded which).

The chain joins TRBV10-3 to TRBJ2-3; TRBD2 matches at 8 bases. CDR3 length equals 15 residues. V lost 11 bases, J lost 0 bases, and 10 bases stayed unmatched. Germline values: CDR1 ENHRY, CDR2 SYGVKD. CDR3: CAVKTLAGSTDTQYF. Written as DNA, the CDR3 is TGTGCCGTCAAGACTCTAGCGGGTAGCACAGATACGCAGTATTTT.

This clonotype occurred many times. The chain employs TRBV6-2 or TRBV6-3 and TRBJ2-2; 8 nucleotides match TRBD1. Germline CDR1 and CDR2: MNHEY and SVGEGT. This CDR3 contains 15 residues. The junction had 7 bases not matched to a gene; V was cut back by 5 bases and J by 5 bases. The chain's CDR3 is CASSRTGMGTGELFF. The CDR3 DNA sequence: TGTGCCAGCAGTCGGACAGGGATGGGAACCGGGGAGCTGTTTTTT.

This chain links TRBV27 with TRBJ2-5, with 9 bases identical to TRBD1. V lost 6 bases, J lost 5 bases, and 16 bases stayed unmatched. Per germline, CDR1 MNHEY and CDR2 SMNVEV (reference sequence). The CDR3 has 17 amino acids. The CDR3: CASRLTPGQGLGETQYF. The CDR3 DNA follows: TGTGCCAGCAGGCTAACGCCTGGACAGGGGCTAGGGGAGACCCAGTACTTC.

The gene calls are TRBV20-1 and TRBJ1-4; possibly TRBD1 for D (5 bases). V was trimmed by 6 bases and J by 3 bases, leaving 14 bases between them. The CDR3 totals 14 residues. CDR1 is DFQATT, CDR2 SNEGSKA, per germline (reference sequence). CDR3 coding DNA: TGCAGTGCCGTCGGGGGGTCGGCTAATGAAAAACTGTTTTTT. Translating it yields CSAVGGSANEKLFF.

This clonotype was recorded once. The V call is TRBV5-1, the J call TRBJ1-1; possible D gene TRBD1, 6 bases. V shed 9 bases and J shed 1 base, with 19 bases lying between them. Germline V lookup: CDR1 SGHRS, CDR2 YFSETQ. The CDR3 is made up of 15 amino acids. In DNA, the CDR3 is TGCGCCACCTCCTCCCTGGGGGGCAAGAACACTGAAGCTTTCTTT. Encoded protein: CATSSLGGKNTEAFF. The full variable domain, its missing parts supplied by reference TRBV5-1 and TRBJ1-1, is KAGVTQTPRYLIKTRGQQVTLSCSPISGHRSVSWYQQTPGQGLQFLFEYFSETQRNKGNFPGRFSGRQFSNSRSEMNVSTLELGDSALYLCATSSLGGKNTEAFFGQGTRLTVV.

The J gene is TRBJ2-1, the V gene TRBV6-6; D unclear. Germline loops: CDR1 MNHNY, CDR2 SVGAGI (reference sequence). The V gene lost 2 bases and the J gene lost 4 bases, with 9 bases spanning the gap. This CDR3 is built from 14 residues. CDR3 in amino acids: CASSYLGQYNEQFF. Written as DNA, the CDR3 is TGTGCCAGCAGTTACCTTGGTCAGTACAATGAGCAGTTCTTC.

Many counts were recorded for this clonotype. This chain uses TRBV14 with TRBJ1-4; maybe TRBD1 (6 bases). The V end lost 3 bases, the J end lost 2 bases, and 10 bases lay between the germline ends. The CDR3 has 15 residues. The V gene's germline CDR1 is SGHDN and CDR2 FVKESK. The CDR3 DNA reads TGTGCCAGCAGCCATAGGACAGTTACTAATGAAAAACTGTTTTTT. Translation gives CASSHRTVTNEKLFF.

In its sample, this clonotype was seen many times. Here the CDR3 DNA reads TGTGCCAGCAGTTTATCGGGGGGGAGGACGCAGTATTTT. It encodes CASSLSGGRTQYF. The V gene is TRBV28, the J gene TRBJ2-3; 8 bases are a match to TRBD2. The CDR3 totals 13 residues. The V gene end was trimmed by 1 base and the J gene end by 9 bases; junction bases not matched to a gene: 3. Germline V gene lookup returns CDR1 MDHEN and CDR2 SYDVKM.

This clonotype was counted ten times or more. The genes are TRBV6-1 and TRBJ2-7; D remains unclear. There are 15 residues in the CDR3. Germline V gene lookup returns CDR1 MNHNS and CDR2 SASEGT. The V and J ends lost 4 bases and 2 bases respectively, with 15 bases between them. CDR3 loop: CASSALFQRTYEQYF. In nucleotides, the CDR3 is TGTGCCAGCAGTGCGCTTTTCCAGCGAACCTACGAGCAGTACTTC.

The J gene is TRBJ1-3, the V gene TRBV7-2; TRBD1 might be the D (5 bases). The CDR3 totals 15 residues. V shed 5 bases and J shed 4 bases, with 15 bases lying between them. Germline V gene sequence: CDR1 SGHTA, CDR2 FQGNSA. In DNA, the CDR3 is TGTGCCAGCAGCATCGGACACCGCTCCGGAAACACCATATATTTT. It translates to CASSIGHRSGNTIYF. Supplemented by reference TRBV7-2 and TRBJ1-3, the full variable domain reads GAGVSQSPSNKVTEKGKDVELRCDPISGHTALYWYRQSLGQGLEFLIYFQGNSAPDKSGLPSDRFSAERTGGSVSTLTIQRTQQEDSAVYLCASSIGHRSGNTIYFGEGSWLTVV.

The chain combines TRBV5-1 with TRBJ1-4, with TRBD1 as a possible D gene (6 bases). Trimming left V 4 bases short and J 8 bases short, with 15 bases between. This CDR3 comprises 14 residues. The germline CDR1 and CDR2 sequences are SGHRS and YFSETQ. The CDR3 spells CASSPLGGAEKLFF. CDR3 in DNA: TGCGCCAGCAGCCCGCTGGGGGGGGCAGAAAAACTGTTTTTT.

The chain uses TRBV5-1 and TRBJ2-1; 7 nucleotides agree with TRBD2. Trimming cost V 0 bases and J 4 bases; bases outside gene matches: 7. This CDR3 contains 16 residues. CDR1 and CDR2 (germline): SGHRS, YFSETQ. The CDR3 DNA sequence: TGCGCCAGCAGCTTGGCGAGCGGGGCAAAATACAATGAGCAGTTCTTC. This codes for CASSLASGAKYNEQFF.

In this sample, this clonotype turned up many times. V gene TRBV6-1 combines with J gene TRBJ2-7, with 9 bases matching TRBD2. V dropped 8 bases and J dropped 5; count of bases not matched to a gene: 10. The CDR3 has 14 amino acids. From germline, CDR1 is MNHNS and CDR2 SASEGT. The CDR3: CASHHSGSFNEQYF. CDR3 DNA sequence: TGTGCCAGCCATCATAGCGGGAGTTTCAACGAGCAGTACTTC.

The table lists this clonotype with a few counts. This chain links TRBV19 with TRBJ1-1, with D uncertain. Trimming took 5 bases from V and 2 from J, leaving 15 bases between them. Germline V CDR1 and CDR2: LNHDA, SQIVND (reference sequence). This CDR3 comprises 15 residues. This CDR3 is CASSYRGATNTEAFF. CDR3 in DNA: TGTGCCAGTAGTTACCGAGGAGCTACCAACACTGAAGCTTTCTTT.

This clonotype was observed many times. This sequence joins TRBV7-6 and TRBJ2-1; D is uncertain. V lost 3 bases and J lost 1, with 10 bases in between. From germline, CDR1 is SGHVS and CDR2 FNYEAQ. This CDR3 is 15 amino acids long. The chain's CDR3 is CASSLYGRSYNEQFF. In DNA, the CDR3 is TGTGCCAGCAGCTTGTACGGCAGATCCTACAATGAGCAGTTCTTC.

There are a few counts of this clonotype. CDR3 nucleotide sequence: TGTGCCAGCAGTAAGAACTATGGCTACACCTTC. This translates into CASSKNYGYTF. J is TRBJ1-2 and V is TRBV12-3 or TRBV12-4; D gene uncertain. V lost 5 bases, J lost 2 bases, and 3 bases lay in between. The length of the CDR3 is 11 residues.

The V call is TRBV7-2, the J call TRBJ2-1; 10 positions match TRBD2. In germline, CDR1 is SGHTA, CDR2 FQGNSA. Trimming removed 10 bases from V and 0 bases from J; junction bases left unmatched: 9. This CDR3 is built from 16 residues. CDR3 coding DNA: TGTGCCAACATCGCTGCTAGCGGGAGCTCCTACAATGAGCAGTTCTTC. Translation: CANIAASGSSYNEQFF.

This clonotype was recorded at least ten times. The CDR3 sequence is CSAKHRDEKLFF. CDR3 DNA: TGCAGTGCTAAACACAGGGATGAAAAACTGTTTTTT. The V call is TRBV20-1, the J call TRBJ1-4, with D maybe TRBD1 (6 bases). CDR3 size: 12 residues. Germline lookup yields CDR1 DFQATT and CDR2 SNEGSKA (reference sequence). Trimming cost V 4 bases and J 6 bases, with 9 bases left between them.

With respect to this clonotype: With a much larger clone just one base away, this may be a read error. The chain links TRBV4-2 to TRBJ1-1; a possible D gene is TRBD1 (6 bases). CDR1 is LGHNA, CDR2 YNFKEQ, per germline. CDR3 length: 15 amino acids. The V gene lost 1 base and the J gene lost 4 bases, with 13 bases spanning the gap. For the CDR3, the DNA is TGTGCCAGCAGCCAAGGTTACGGGGGCCTCACTGAAGCTTTCTTT. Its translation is CASSQGYGGLTEAFF.

CDR3 in amino acids: CASSPTGTGVGTGELFF. CDR3 sequence (DNA): TGTGCCAGCAGCCCAACCGGGACAGGGGTTGGCACCGGGGAGCTGTTTTTT. The V call is TRBV2, the J call TRBJ2-2, with 10 positions matching TRBD1. Trimming took 6 bases from V and 4 from J; bases not matched to a gene: 11. CDR3 size: 17 residues. Looked up from germline, CDR1 is SNHLY and CDR2 is FYNNEI.

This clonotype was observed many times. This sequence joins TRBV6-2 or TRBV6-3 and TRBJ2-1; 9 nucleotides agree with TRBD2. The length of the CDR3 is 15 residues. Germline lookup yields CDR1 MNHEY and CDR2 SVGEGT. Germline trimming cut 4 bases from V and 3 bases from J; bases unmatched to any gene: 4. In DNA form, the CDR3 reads TGTGCCAGCAGTTTAGGCGGGAGGGACTACAATGAGCAGTTCTTC. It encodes CASSLGGRDYNEQFF.